Shown below are 21 T cell receptor beta chains from a single sample sequenced in a study of cytomegalovirus exposure and HLA in healthy donors. With 60 Vbeta and 13 Jbeta primers, the PCR was carried out. TCRdb keeps only in-frame clones here, not all; method: immunoSEQ multiplex PCR. The table lists over 100,000 clones, roughly 82% of them singletons. Sequencing was carried out using PBMCs. Every receptor here comes from a man aged 35 to 55 in good health and CMV-seropositive.

V and J are TRBV6-1 and TRBJ1-2, with TRBD1 matching over 9 bases. V shed 8 bases and J 3 bases; nucleotides not matched to a gene: 4. The CDR3 runs 13 residues. Germline V lookup: CDR1 MNHNS, CDR2 SASEGT. The CDR3 DNA reads TGTGCCAGCTGGGACAGGGCGGACTATGGCTACACCTTC. Protein product: CASWDRADYGYTF.

The chain employs TRBV9 and TRBJ2-3, with 8 bases lining up with TRBD2. There are 14 residues in the CDR3. Germline V gene lookup returns CDR1 SGDLS and CDR2 YYNGEE. The V segment lost 6 bases and the J segment 6 bases; nucleotides outside the gene matches: 9. Written as DNA, the CDR3 is TGTGCCAGCAACCCTCGACTAGCGACGGATACGCAGTATTTT. Translated, it gives CASNPRLATDTQYF. The variable domain in full, completed from reference TRBV9 and TRBJ2-3, reads DSGVTQTPKHLITATGQRVTLRCSPRSGDLSVYWYQQSLDQGLQFLIQYYNGEERAKGNILERFSAQQFPDLHSELNLSSLELGDSALYFCASNPRLATDTQYFGPGTRLTVL.

This chain uses TRBV11-3 with TRBJ2-7, with 8 nucleotides matching TRBD1. This CDR3 spans 16 amino acids. V lost 1 base, J lost 5 bases, and 10 bases stayed unmatched. Per germline, CDR1 SGHNT and CDR2 YENEEA. The CDR3 reads CASSLGAGQGPHEQYF. CDR3 DNA: TGTGCCAGCAGCTTAGGGGCCGGACAGGGTCCCCACGAGCAGTACTTC.

A single count supports this clone. The chain is built from TRBV28 and TRBJ1-2, with 7 bases that match TRBD1. Looked up from germline, CDR1 is MDHEN and CDR2 is SYDVKM. V lost 4 bases and J lost 7; bases outside the gene matches: 6. The CDR3 runs 13 residues. CDR3 DNA: TGTGCCAGCAGTTCCGACAGGGCTGGTGGCTACACCTTC. Its protein product is CASSSDRAGGYTF.

The V call is TRBV5-8, the J call TRBJ2-3, with unresolved D. V was pared by 0 bases and J by 4 bases, with 12 bases between. The CDR3 consists of 15 residues. Germline V CDR1 and CDR2: SGHTS, YDEGEE. CDR3 region: CASSLGRQVADTQYF. The CDR3 DNA sequence: TGTGCCAGCAGCTTGGGGCGGCAAGTGGCAGATACGCAGTATTTT.

V and J are TRBV18 and TRBJ2-5; possibly TRBD1 for D (5 bases). Germline V gives CDR1 KGHSH, CDR2 LQKENI. The germline V and J ends were trimmed by 3 bases and 5 bases, with 10 bases remaining between them. This CDR3 has 13 residues. The CDR3 region is CASSPGWGETQYF. CDR3 sequence (DNA): TGTGCCAGCTCACCGGGTTGGGGCGAGACCCAGTACTTC.

The V gene is TRBV29-1, the J gene TRBJ2-1; D is possibly TRBD2 (5 bases). Trimming pared 7 bases from V and 8 bases from J, leaving 18 bases between. CDR1 is SQVTM, CDR2 ANQGSEA, per germline. The CDR3 is made up of 13 amino acids. CDR3 sequence reads: CSASRRTAHEQFF. The DNA of the CDR3 is TGCAGCGCTTCTAGGAGGACCGCCCATGAGCAGTTCTTC.

The chain is built from TRBV7-2 and TRBJ2-1, with TRBD2 matching 13 bases. In germline, CDR1 is SGHTA, CDR2 FQGNSA. The ends lost 4 bases at V and 9 bases at J; junction bases unmatched: 6. This CDR3 is 15 amino acids long. CDR3 in DNA: TGTGCCAGCAGCTCAAGGAGACTAGCGGGGGGTGAGCAGTTCTTC. Its translation is CASSSRRLAGGEQFF.

The rearrangement joins TRBV19 to TRBJ2-1; D is possibly TRBD1 (5 bases). Per germline, CDR1 LNHDA and CDR2 SQIVND (reference sequence). The CDR3 has 15 residues. The V end lost 8 bases, the J end lost 4 bases, and 18 bases lay between the germline ends. In DNA form, the CDR3 reads TGTGCCAGTTCGGACACTCCTGTGCGGTACAATGAGCAGTTCTTC. It translates to CASSDTPVRYNEQFF.

This chain joins TRBV2 and TRBJ2-7; tentatively, D is TRBD2 (6 bases). In germline, CDR1 is SNHLY, CDR2 FYNNEI. The CDR3 extends over 16 amino acids. Trimming removed 8 bases at V and 7 bases at J, with 27 bases between. This CDR3 is CASEIQTGTSIGEQYF. The CDR3 DNA follows: TGTGCCAGCGAAATTCAGACCGGGACTTCCATAGGGGAGCAGTACTTC.

This CDR3 is CASSLLTGTQYF. Here the CDR3 DNA reads TGTGCCAGCAGTTTACTCACGGGGACCCAGTACTTC. The chain carries TRBV6-5 and TRBJ2-5; D is ambiguous. This CDR3 comprises 12 residues. The germline V gene has CDR1 MNHEY and CDR2 SVGAGI. The V gene lost 4 bases and the J gene lost 7 bases, with 10 bases spanning the gap.

This chain joins TRBV7-8 and TRBJ2-2; D might be TRBD1 (5 bases). Germline V CDR1 and CDR2: SGHVS, FQNEAQ. Trimming took 5 bases from V and 5 from J, leaving 15 bases between them. CDR3 length equals 15 residues. The CDR3 sequence: CASSLFLQETGELFF. CDR3 DNA: TGTGCCAGCAGCCTCTTTTTACAGGAGACCGGGGAGCTGTTTTTT.

The chain recombines TRBV5-1 with TRBJ1-2; D not resolved. The CDR3 consists of 18 residues. V gave up 3 bases and J gave up 4 bases, with 25 bases separating them. In germline, CDR1 is SGHRS, CDR2 YFSETQ. Here the CDR3 reads CASSWDSLGSAGVYGYTF. The CDR3 DNA follows: TGCGCCAGCAGCTGGGATTCGTTGGGGAGCGCGGGAGTCTATGGCTACACCTTC.

The CDR3 protein is CASSRKPDTQYF. CDR3 coding DNA: TGTGCCAGCAGCCGCAAGCCAGATACGCAGTATTTT. The chain joins TRBV7-2 to TRBJ2-3; D is ambiguous. Germline values: CDR1 SGHTA, CDR2 FQGNSA. The CDR3 runs 12 residues. V was cut by 5 bases and J by 4 bases, with 7 bases left in between.

The chain links TRBV4-2 to TRBJ2-7; 9 nucleotides align to TRBD1. CDR3 length: 17 amino acids. Trimming cost V 0 bases and J 2 bases; bases outside gene matches: 8. Germline V CDR1 and CDR2: LGHNA, YNFKEQ. The CDR3 reads CASSQDNRGQSAYEQYF. CDR3 sequence (DNA): TGTGCCAGCAGCCAAGATAACAGGGGGCAATCCGCCTACGAGCAGTACTTC.

This chain joins TRBV6-6 and TRBJ1-5, with TRBD1 as a possible D gene (5 bases). CDR3 size: 16 residues. CDR1 and CDR2 from the germline V gene are MNHNY and SVGAGI (reference sequence). Trimming cost V 2 bases and J 2 bases, with 13 bases left between them. The CDR3 reads CASSYRMGGGNQPQHF. The CDR3 nucleotides read TGTGCCAGCAGTTACAGAATGGGGGGGGGCAATCAGCCCCAGCATTTT.

V is TRBV27 and J is TRBJ2-2, with 8 positions matching TRBD1. Trimming at V came to 7 bases and at J to 7 bases, leaving 17 bases not matched to a gene. From germline, CDR1 is MNHEY and CDR2 SMNVEV (reference sequence). The CDR3 is 17 amino acids. CDR3 sequence reads: CASTNPRRQGFIGELFF. In DNA, the CDR3 is TGTGCCAGCACAAACCCCCGGAGACAGGGGTTTATCGGGGAGCTGTTTTTT.

This chain connects TRBV6-5 to TRBJ1-2, with D possibly matching TRBD1 (6 bases). CDR3 length: 12 amino acids. Per germline, CDR1 MNHEY and CDR2 SVGAGI. The V and J ends lost 6 bases and 8 bases respectively, with 13 bases between them. CDR3 in amino acids: CASRTEGEGYTF. CDR3 DNA sequence: TGTGCCAGCAGGACCGAGGGGGAAGGCTACACCTTC.

The chain recombines TRBV15 with TRBJ2-1; no firm D call. V shed 0 bases and J shed 5 bases, with 11 bases lying between them. CDR1 is LNHNV and CDR2 is YYDKDF in the germline V gene (reference sequence). The CDR3 loop spans 15 amino acids. Here the CDR3 reads CATSRDFTRNNEQFF. The DNA of the CDR3 is TGTGCCACCAGCAGAGATTTCACGCGGAACAATGAGCAGTTCTTC.

The chain links TRBV27 to TRBJ2-5; D might be TRBD1 (6 bases). This CDR3 contains 15 residues. Germline loops: CDR1 MNHEY, CDR2 SMNVEV (reference sequence). V shed 1 base and J shed 2 bases, with 11 bases lying between them. The CDR3 region is CASSLYRVGQETQYF. The CDR3 DNA reads TGTGCCAGCAGTTTATACAGGGTTGGGCAAGAGACCCAGTACTTC.

The chain is built from TRBV10-1 and TRBJ2-5; 9 positions agree with TRBD1. Germline CDR1 reads WNHNN; CDR2 reads SYGVQD (reference sequence). V lost 11 bases to trimming and J lost 5 bases; unmatched junction nucleotides: 3. This CDR3 spans 11 amino acids. CDR3 coding DNA: TGCGCCGGGGGACAGGGTGAGACCCAGTACTTC. As protein: CAGGQGETQYF.